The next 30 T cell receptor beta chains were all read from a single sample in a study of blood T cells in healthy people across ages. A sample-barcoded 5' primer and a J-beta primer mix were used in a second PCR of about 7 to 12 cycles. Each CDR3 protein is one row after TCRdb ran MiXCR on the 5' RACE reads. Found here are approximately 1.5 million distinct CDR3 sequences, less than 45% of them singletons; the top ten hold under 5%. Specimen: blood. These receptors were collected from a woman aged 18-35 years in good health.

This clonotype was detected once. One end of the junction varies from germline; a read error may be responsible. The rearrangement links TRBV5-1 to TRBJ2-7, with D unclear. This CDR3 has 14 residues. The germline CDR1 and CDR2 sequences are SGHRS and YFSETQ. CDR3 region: CAGRSSAPPYEQYF. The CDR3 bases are TGCGCCGGCAGGTCGAGCGCGCCCCCCTACGAGCAGTACTTC.

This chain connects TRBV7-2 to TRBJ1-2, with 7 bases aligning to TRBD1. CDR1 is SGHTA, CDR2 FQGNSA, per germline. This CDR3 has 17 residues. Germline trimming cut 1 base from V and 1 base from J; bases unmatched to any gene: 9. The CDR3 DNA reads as TGTGCCAGCAGCTTAGTCCCTACGACAGGGATTAACTATGGCTACACCTTC. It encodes CASSLVPTTGINYGYTF.

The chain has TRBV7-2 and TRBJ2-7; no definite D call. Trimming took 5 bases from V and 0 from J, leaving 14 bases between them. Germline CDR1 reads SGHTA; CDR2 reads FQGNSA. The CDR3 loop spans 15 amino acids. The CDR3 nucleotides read TGTGCCAGCAGCCCCGACCTGTGGAGCTCCTACGAGCAGTACTTC. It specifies CASSPDLWSSYEQYF.

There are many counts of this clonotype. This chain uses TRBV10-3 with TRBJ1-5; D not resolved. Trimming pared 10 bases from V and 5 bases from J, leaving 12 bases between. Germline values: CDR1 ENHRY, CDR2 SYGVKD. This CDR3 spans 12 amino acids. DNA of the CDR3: TGTGCCACCCGCTCTCCCGATCAGCCCCAGCATTTT. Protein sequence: CATRSPDQPQHF.

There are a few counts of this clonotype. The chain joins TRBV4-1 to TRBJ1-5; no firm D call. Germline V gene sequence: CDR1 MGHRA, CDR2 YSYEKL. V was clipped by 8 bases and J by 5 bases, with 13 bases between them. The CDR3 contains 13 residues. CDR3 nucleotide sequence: TGCGCCAGCTCACAGCCGGGAGATCAGCCCCAGCATTTT. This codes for CASSQPGDQPQHF.

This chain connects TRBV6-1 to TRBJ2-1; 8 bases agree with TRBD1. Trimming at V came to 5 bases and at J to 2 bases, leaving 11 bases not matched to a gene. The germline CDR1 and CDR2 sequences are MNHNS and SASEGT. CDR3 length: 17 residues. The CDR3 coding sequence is TGTGCCAGCAGTAATCCAGGGACAGGTTTGGCCTACAATGAGCAGTTCTTC. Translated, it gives CASSNPGTGLAYNEQFF.

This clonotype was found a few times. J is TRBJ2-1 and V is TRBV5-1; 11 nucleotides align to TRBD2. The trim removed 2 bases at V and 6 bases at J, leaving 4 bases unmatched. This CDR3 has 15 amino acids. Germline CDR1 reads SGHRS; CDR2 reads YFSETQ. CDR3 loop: CASSFLLAGVNEQFF. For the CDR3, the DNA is TGCGCCAGCAGCTTTCTACTAGCGGGAGTCAATGAGCAGTTCTTC.

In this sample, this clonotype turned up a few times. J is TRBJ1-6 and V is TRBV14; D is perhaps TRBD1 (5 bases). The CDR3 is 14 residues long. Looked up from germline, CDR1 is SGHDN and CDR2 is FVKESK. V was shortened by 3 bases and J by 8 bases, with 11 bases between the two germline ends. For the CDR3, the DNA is TGTGCCAGCAGCCACTGGACAACGGATTCACCCCTCCACTTT. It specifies CASSHWTTDSPLHF.

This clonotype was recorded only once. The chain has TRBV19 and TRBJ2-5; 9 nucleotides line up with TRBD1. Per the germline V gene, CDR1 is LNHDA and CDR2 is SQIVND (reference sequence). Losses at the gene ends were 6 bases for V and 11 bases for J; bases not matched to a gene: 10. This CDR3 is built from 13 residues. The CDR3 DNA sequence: TGTGCCAGTAGAAAACTTACAGGGGGCACTCAGTACTTC. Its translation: CASRKLTGGTQYF.

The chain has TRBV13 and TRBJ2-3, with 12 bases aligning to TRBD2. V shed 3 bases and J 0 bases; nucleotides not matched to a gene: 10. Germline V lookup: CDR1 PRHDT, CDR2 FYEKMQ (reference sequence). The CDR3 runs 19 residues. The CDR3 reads CASSFKAYGTSGSTDTQYF. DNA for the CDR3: TGTGCCAGCAGCTTCAAGGCCTACGGGACTAGCGGGAGCACAGATACGCAGTATTTT.

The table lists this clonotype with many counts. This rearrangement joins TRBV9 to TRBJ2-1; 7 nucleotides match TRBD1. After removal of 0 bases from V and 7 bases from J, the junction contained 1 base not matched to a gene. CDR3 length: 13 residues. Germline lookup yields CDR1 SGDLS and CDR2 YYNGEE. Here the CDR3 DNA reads TGTGCCAGCAGCGTAGGACAGGGAAATGAGCAGTTCTTC. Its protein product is CASSVGQGNEQFF.

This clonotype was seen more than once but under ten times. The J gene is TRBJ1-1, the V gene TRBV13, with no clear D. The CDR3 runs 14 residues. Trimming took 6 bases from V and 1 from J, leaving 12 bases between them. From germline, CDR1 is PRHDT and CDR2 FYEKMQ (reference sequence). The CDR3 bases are TGTGCCAGCAGTCACCTTAGGGAGAACACTGAAGCTTTCTTT. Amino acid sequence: CASSHLRENTEAFF.

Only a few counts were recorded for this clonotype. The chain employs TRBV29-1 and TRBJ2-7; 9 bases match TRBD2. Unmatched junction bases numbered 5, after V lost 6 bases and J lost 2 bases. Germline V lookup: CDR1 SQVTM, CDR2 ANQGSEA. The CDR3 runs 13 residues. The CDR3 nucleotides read TGCAGCGTCGGACTAGCGCCAACCTACGAGCAGTACTTC. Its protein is CSVGLAPTYEQYF.

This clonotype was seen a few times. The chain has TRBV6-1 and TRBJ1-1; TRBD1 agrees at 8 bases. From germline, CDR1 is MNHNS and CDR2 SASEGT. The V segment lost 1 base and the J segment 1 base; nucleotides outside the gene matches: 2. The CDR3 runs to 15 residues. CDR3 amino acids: CASSEGGTGNTEAFF. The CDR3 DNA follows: TGTGCCAGCAGTGAAGGGGGGACAGGGAACACTGAAGCTTTCTTT.

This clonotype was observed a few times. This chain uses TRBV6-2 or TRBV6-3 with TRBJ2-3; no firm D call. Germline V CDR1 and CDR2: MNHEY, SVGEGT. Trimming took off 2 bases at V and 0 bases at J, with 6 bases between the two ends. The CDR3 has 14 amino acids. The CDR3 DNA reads TGTGCCAGCAGTTACCGTCTTAGCACAGATACGCAGTATTTT. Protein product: CASSYRLSTDTQYF.

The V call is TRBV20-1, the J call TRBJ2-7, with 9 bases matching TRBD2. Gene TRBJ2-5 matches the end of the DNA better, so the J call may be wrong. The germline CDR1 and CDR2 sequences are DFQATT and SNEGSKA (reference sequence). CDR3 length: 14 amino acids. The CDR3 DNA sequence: TGCAGTGCTAGGGAGCGGGGGGCCTTAGTGACCCAGTACTTC. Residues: CSARERGALVTQYF.

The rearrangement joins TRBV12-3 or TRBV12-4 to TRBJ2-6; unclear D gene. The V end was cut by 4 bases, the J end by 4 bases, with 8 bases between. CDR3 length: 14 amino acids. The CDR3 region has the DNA TGTGCCAGCAGTTCTCCCGCGGGGGCCAACGTCCTGACTTTC. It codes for CASSSPAGANVLTF.

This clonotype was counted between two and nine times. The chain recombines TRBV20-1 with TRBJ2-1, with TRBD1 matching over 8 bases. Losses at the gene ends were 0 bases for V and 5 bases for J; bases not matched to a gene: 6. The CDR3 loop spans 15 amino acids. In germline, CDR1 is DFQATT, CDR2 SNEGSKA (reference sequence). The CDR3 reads CSARDPGGPNNEQFF. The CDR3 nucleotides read TGCAGTGCTAGAGATCCAGGGGGCCCTAACAATGAGCAGTTCTTC.

CDR3 amino acids: CAKAGQAFYEQYF. The CDR3 DNA follows: TGTGCCAAAGCGGGACAGGCCTTCTACGAGCAGTACTTC. The chain recombines TRBV2 with TRBJ2-7, with D perhaps matching TRBD1 (8 bases). The V and J ends lost 10 bases and 3 bases respectively, with 16 bases between them. Germline assignment: CDR1 SNHLY and CDR2 FYNNEI. This CDR3 region has 13 residues.

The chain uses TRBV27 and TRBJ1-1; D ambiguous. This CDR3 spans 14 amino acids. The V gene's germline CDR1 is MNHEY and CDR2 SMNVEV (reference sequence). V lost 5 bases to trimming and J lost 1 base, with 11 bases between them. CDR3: CASSPYGPNTEAFF. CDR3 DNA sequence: TGTGCCAGCAGTCCCTACGGACCGAACACTGAAGCTTTCTTT.

In DNA form, the CDR3 reads TGTGCCAGCAGCCCGGGGGGGTGGGTTTACGAGCAGTACTTC. This translates into CASSPGGWVYEQYF. The V and J genes are TRBV27 and TRBJ2-7; 8 nucleotides agree with TRBD2. Germline CDR1 is MNHEY and CDR2 is SMNVEV (reference sequence). This CDR3 is 14 amino acids long. V was clipped by 6 bases and J by 4 bases; unmatched bases: 8.

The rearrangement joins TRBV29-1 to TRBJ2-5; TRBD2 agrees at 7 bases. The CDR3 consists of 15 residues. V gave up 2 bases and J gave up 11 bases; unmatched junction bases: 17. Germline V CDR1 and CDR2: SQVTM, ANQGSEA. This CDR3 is CSVERRLAGHNEQYF. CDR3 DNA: TGCAGCGTTGAAAGGAGACTAGCCGGGCACAATGAGCAGTACTTC. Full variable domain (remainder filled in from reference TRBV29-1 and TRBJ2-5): SAVISQKPSRDICQRGTSLTIQCQVDSQVTMMFWYRQQPGQSLTLIATANQGSEATYESGFVIDKFPISRPNLTFSTLTVSNMSPEDSSIYLCSVERRLAGHNEQYFGPGTRLLVL.

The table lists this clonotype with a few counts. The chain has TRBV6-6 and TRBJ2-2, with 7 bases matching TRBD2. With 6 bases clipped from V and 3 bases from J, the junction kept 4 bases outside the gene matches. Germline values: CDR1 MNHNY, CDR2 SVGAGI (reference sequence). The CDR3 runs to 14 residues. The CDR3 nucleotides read TGTGCCAGCAGAAGGAGCGGGGACACCGGGGAGCTGTTTTTT. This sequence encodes CASRRSGDTGELFF.

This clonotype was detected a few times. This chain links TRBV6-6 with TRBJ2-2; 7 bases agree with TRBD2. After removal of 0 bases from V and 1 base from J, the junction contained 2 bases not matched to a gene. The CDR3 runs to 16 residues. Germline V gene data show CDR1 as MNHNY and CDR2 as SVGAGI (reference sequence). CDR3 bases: TGTGCCAGCAGTTACTCACTAGCGAGGAACACCGGGGAGCTGTTTTTT. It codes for CASSYSLARNTGELFF.

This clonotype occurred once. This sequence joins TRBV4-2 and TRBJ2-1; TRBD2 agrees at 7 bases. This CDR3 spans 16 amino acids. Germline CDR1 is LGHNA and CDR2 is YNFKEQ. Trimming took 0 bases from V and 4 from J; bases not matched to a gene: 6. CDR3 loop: CASSQDSNGRYNEQFF. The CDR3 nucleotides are TGTGCCAGCAGCCAAGATTCGAACGGGAGGTACAATGAGCAGTTCTTC.

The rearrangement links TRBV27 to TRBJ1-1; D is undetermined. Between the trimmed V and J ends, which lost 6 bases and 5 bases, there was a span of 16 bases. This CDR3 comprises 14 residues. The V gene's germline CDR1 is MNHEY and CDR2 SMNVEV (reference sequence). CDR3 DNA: TGTGCCAGCAGCCCAGCCCTCGCCCGAACTGAAGCTTTCTTT. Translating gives CASSPALARTEAFF.

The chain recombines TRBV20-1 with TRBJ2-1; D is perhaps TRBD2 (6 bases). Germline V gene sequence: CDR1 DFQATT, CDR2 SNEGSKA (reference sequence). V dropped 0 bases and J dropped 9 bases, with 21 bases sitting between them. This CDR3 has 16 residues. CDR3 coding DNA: TGCAGTGCTAGAGATCCGCGGCGGGGCCTACAAAGTGAGCAGTTCTTC. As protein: CSARDPRRGLQSEQFF.

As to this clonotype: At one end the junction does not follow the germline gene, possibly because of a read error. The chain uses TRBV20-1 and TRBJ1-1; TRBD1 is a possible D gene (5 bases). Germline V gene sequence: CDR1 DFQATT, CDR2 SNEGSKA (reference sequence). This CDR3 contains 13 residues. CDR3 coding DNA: TGCAGTGCTAGTGGGGGAATTCACACTAAAGCTTTCTTT. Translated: CSASGGIHTKAFF.

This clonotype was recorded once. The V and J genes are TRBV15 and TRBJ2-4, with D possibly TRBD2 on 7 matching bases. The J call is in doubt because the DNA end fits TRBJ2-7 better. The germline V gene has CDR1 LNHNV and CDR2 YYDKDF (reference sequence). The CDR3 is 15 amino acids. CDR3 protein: CATSRAGGGHYEQYF. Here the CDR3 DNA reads TGTGCCACCAGCAGAGCTGGCGGGGGACACTACGAGCAGTACTTC.

The CDR3 DNA is TGTGCCATCAGTGACGCCCCCAAGGCTAACTATGGCTACACCTTC. Translation gives CAISDAPKANYGYTF. This chain uses TRBV10-3 with TRBJ1-2; D is undetermined. The CDR3 is 15 amino acids. Trimming took 3 bases from V and 0 from J, leaving 11 bases between them. Germline V gene sequence: CDR1 ENHRY, CDR2 SYGVKD.